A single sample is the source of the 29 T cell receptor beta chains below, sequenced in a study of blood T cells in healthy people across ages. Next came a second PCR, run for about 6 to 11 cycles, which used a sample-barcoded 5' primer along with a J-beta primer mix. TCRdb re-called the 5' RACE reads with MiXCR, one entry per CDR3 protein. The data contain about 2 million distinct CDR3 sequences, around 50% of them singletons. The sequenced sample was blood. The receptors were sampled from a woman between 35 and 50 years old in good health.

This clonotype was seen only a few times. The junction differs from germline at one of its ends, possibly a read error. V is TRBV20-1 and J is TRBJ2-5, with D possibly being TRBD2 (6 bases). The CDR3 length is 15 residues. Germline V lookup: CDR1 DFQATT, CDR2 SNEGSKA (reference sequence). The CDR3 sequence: CSANLGGARQETQYF. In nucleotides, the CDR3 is TGCAGTGCTAATCTAGGCGGGGCACGCCAAGAAACCCAGTACTTC.

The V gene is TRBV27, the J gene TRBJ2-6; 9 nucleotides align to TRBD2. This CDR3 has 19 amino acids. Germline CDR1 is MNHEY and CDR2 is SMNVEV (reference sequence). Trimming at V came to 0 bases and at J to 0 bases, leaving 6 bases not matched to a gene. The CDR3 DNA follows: TGTGCCAGCAGTTTATCCTGGCTAGCGGGGCTCTCTGGGGCCAACGTCCTGACTTTC. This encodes CASSLSWLAGLSGANVLTF.

In nucleotides, the CDR3 is TGCGCCAGCAGCCAGAGGAGTGGGAACACTGAAGCTTTCTTT. Protein sequence: CASSQRSGNTEAFF. The V and J genes are TRBV4-3 and TRBJ1-1; D is unclear. The CDR3 length is 14 residues. V was cut by 3 bases and J by 1 base, with 9 bases left in between. Germline V gene data show CDR1 as LGHNA and CDR2 as YSLEER.

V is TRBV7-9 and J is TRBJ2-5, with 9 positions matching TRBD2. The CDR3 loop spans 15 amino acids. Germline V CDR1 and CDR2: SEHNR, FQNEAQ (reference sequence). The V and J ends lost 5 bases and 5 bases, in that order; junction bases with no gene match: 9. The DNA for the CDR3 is TGTGCCAGCAGCCCCACAGCGGGGGGATTGGAGACCCAGTACTTC. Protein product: CASSPTAGGLETQYF.

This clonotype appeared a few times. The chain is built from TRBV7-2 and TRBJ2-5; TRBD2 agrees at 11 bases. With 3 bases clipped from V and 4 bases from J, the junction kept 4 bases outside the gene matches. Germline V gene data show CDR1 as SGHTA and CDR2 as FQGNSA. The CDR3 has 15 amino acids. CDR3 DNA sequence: TGTGCCAGCAGCTTTGGTAGCGGGGGGGCAGAGACCCAGTACTTC. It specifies CASSFGSGGAETQYF. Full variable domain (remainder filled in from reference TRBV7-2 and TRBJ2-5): GAGVSQSPSNKVTEKGKDVELRCDPISGHTALYWYRQSLGQGLEFLIYFQGNSAPDKSGLPSDRFSAERTGGSVSTLTIQRTQQEDSAVYLCASSFGSGGAETQYFGPGTRLLVL.

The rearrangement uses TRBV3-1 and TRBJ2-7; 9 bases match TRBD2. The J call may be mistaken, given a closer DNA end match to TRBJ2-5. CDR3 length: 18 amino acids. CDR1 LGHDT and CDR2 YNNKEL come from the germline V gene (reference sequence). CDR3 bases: TGTGCCAGCAGCCCTTCCGACCTTAGCGGGGGCCGAGGAGAGACCCAGTACTTC. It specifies CASSPSDLSGGRGETQYF.

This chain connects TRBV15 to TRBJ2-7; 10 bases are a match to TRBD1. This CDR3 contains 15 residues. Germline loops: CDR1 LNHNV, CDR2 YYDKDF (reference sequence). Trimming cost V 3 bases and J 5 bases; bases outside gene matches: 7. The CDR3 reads CATSRWDRGFNEQYF. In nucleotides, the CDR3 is TGTGCCACCAGCAGGTGGGACAGGGGTTTCAACGAGCAGTACTTC.

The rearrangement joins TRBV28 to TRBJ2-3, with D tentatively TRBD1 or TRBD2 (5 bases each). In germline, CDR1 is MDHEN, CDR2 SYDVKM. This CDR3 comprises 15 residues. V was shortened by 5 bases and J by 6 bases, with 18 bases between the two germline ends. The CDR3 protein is CASSPPGTQGDTQYF. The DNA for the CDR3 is TGTGCCAGCAGTCCCCCGGGGACCCAAGGGGATACGCAGTATTTT.

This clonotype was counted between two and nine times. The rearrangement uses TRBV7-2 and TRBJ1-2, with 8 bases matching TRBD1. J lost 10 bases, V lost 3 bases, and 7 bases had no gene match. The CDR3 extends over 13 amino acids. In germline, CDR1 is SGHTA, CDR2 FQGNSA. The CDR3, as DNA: TGTGCCAGCAGCTTGGACAGGGCTTCGGACTACACCTTC. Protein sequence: CASSLDRASDYTF.

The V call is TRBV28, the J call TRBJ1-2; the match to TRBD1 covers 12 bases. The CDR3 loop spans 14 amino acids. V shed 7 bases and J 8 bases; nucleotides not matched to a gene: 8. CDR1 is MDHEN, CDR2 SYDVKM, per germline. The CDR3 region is CASISGTGGLGYTF. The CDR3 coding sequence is TGTGCCAGCATTTCCGGGACAGGGGGCTTAGGCTACACCTTC.

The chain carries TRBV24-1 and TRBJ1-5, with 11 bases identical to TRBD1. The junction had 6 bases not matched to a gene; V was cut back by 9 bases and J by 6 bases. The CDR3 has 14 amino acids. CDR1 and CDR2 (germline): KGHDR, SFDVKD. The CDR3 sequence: CATSTGTGGQPQHF. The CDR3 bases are TGTGCCACCTCCACCGGGACAGGGGGTCAGCCCCAGCATTTT.

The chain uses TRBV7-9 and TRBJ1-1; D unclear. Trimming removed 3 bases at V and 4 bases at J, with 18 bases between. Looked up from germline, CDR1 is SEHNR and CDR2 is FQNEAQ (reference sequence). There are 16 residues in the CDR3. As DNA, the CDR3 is TGTGCCAGCAGCTTGGATGGAAGGGCGGGTGTCACTGAAGCTTTCTTT. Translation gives CASSLDGRAGVTEAFF.

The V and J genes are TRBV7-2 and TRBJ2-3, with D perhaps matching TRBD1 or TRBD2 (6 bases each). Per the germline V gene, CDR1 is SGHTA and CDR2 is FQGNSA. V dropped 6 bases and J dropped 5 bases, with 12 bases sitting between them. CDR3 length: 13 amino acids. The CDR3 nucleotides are TGTGCCAGCAGTGGGGGGCTTAAAGATACGCAGTATTTT. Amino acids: CASSGGLKDTQYF.

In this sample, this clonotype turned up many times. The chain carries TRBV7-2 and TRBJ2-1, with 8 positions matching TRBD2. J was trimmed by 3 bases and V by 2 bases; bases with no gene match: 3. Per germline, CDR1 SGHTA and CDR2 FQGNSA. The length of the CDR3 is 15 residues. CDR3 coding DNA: TGTGCCAGCAGCTTAACCGGGGGGGTCTACAATGAGCAGTTCTTC. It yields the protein CASSLTGGVYNEQFF.

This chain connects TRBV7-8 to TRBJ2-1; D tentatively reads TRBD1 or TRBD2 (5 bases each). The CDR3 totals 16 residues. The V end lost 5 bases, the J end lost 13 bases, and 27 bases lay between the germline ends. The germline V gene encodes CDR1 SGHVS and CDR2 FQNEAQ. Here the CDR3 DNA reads TGTGCCAGCAGCCTTAGGGACCCCTATGGGTTGGAGACCCAGTTCTTC. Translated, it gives CASSLRDPYGLETQFF.

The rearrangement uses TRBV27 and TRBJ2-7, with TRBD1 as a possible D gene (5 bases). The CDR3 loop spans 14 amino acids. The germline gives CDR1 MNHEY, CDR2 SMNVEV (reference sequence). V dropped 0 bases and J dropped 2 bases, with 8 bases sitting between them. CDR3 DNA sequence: TGTGCCAGCAGTTTATCGACAGTGCCCTACGAGCAGTACTTC. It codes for CASSLSTVPYEQYF.

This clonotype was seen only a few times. The CDR3 here is CASSPGPKNEQYF. CDR3 bases: TGTGCCAGCAGCCCGGGACCGAAAAACGAGCAGTACTTC. The chain carries TRBV13 and TRBJ2-7; D possibly uses TRBD1 or TRBD2 (5 bases each). Per germline, CDR1 PRHDT and CDR2 FYEKMQ (reference sequence). The CDR3 has 13 amino acids. Trimming removed 5 bases at V and 5 bases at J, with 13 bases between.

The CDR3 loop is CASAVAGFLEQYF. The CDR3 DNA is TGTGCCAGCGCTGTAGCGGGGTTCTTGGAGCAGTACTTC. The rearrangement uses TRBV6-2 or TRBV6-3 and TRBJ2-7, with TRBD2 matching 8 bases. J gave up 7 bases and V 8 bases, and 10 bases lay outside the gene matches. From germline, CDR1 is MNHEY and CDR2 SVGEGT. The CDR3 is 13 residues long.

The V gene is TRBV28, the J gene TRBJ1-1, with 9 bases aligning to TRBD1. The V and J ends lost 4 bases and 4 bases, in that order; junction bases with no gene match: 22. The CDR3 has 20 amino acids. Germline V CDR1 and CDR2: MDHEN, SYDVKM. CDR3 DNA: TGTGCCAGCAGTTCCGCCCCGGGACAGGGTACGTGGATTTTGGGCACTGAAGCTTTCTTT. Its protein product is CASSSAPGQGTWILGTEAFF.

CDR3 in amino acids: CSARDLRAVRTDTQYF. CDR3 DNA sequence: TGCAGTGCTAGAGATCTCCGAGCGGTGCGGACAGATACGCAGTATTTT. The V call is TRBV20-1, the J call TRBJ2-3; maybe TRBD2 (5 bases). Germline assignment: CDR1 DFQATT and CDR2 SNEGSKA (reference sequence). V gave up 0 bases and J gave up 3 bases, with 16 bases separating them. The CDR3 length is 16 residues.

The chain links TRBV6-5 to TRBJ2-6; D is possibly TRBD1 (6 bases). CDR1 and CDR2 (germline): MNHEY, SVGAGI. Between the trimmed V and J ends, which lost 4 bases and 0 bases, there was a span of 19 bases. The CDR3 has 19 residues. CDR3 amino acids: CASSSPYRDPISGANVLTF. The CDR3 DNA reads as TGTGCCAGCAGTTCGCCCTACAGGGATCCGATCTCTGGGGCCAACGTCCTGACTTTC.

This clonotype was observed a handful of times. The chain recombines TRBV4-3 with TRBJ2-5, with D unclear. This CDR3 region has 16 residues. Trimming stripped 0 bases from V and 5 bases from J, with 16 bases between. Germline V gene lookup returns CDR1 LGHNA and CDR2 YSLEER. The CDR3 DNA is TGCGCCAGCAGCCAAGACGTTAACGGGTTGTGGGAGACCCAGTACTTC. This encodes CASSQDVNGLWETQYF.

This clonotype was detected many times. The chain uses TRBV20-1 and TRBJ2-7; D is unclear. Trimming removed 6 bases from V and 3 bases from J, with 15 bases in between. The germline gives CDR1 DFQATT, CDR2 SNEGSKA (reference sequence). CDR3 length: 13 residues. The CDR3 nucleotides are TGCAGTGCGGTACGGAATCGAGACTACGAGCAGTACTTC. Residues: CSAVRNRDYEQYF.

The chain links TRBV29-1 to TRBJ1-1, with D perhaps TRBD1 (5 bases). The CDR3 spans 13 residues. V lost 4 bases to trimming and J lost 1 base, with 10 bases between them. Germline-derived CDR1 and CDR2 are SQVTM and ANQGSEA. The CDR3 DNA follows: TGCAGCGTTGTCAGGGCGAGGAACACTGAAGCTTTCTTT. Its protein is CSVVRARNTEAFF.

CDR3 coding DNA: TGCGCCAGCAGTGATCGGGGACAGGGGTACAATGAGCAGTTCTTC. Residues: CASSDRGQGYNEQFF. This chain uses TRBV10-2 with TRBJ2-1, with TRBD1 identical over 10 bases. Germline V gene lookup returns CDR1 WSHSY and CDR2 SAAADI. With 3 bases clipped from V and 4 bases from J, the junction kept 3 bases outside the gene matches. The CDR3 contains 15 residues.

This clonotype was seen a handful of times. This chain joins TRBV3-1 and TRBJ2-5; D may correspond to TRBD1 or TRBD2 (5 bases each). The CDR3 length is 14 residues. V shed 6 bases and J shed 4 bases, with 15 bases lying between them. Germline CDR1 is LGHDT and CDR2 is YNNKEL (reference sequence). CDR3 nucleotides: TGTGCCAGCAGAGCCACTTGGGGGAGAGAGACCCAGTACTTC. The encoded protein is CASRATWGRETQYF.

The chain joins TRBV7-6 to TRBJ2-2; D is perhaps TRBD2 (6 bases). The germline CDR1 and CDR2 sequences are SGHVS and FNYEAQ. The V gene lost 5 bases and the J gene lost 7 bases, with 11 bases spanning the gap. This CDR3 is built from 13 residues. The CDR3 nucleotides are TGTGCCAGCAGCCCCGGAGGGGTCGGGGAGCTGTTTTTT. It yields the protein CASSPGGVGELFF.

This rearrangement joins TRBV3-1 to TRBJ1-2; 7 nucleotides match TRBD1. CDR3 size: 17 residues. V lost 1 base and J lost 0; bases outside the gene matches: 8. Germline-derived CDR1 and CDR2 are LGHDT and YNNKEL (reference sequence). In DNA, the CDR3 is TGTGCCAGCAGCCAAGGTCCGGGACAGCAAGCTAACTATGGCTACACCTTC. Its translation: CASSQGPGQQANYGYTF.

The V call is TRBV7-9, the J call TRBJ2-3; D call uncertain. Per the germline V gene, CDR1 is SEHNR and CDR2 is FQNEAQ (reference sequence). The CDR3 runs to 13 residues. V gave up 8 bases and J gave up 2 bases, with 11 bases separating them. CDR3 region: CASGVVVTDTQYF. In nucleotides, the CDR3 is TGTGCCAGCGGCGTAGTGGTCACAGATACGCAGTATTTT.